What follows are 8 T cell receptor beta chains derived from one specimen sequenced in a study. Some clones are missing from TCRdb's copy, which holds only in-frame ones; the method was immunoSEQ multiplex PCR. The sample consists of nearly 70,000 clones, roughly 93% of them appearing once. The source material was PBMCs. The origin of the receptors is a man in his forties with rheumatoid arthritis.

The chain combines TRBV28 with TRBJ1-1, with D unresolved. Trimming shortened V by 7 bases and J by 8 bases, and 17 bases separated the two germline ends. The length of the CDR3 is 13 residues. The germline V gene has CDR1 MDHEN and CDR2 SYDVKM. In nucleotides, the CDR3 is TGTGCCAGCATGTTAACGGGAGCTTCCGAAGCTTTCTTT. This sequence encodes CASMLTGASEAFF.

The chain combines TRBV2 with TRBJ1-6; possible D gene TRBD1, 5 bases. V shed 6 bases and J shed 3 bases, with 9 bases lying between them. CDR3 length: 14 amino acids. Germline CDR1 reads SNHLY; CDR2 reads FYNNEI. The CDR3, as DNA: TGTGCCAGCAGGGGGGGACTCTATAATTCACCCCTCCACTTT. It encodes CASRGGLYNSPLHF.

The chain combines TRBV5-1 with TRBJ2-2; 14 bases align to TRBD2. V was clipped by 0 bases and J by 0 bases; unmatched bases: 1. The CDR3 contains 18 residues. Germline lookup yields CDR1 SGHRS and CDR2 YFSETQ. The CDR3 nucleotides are TGCGCCAGCAGCTTGGGACTAGCGGGGGGGCCGAACACCGGGGAGCTGTTTTTT. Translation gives CASSLGLAGGPNTGELFF. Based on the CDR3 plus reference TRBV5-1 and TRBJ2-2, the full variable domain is KAGVTQTPRYLIKTRGQQVTLSCSPISGHRSVSWYQQTPGQGLQFLFEYFSETQRNKGNFPGRFSGRQFSNSRSEMNVSTLELGDSALYLCASSLGLAGGPNTGELFFGEGSRLTVL.

CDR3 sequence reads: CASQNSRTGINTEAFF. The CDR3 DNA reads as TGCGCCAGCCAAAACTCCCGGACAGGGATAAACACTGAAGCTTTCTTT. The gene calls are TRBV5-1 and TRBJ1-1; TRBD1 aligns across 8 bases. CDR3 size: 16 residues. V trimming: 7 bases; J trimming: 2 bases; junction bases outside the gene matches: 13. The V gene's germline CDR1 is SGHRS and CDR2 YFSETQ.

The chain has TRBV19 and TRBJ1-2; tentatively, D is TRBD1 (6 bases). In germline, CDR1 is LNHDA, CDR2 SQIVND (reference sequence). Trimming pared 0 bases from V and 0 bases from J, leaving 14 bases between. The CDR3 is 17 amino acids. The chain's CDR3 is CASSIDDGQIPNYGYTF. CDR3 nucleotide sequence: TGTGCCAGTAGTATAGACGACGGACAGATTCCTAACTATGGCTACACCTTC.

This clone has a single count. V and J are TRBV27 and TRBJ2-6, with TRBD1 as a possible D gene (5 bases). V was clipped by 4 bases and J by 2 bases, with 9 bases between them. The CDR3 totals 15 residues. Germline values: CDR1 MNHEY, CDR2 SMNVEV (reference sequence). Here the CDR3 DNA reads TGTGCCAGCAGTTCGGGCAGGGCTGGGGCCAACGTCCTGACTTTC. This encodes CASSSGRAGANVLTF.

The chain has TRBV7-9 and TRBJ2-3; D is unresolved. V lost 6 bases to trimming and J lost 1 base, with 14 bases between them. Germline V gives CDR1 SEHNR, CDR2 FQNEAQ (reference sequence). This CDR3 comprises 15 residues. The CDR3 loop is CASRRNSIGTDTQYF. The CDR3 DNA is TGTGCCAGCAGAAGGAACTCGATCGGCACAGATACGCAGTATTTT. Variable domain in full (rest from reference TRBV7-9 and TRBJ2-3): DTGVSQNPRHKITKRGQNVTFRCDPISEHNRLYWYRQTLGQGPEFLTYFQNEAQLEKSRLLSDRFSAERPKGSFSTLEIQRTEQGDSAMYLCASRRNSIGTDTQYFGPGTRLTVL.

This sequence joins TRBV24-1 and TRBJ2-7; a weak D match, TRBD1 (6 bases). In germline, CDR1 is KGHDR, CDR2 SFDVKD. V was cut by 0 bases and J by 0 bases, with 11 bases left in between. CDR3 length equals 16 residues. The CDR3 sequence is CATSDLRTAFSYEQYF. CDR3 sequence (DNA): TGTGCCACCAGTGATTTGCGGACAGCGTTCTCCTACGAGCAGTACTTC.